Listed below are T cell receptor beta chains from one sample, sequenced in a study of T cell changes during pregnancy in multiple sclerosis. Sequencing used immunoSEQ multiplex PCR; TCRdb keeps in-frame clones, though not all of them. The sample records some 70,000 clones, about 85% being singletons. The sequencing here drew on peripheral blood, taken before pregnancy. The receptors were gathered from a female donor with multiple sclerosis, enrolled in a pregnancy study. Both conserved end residues are part of each CDR3. Fields, in order: clone size, V gene, D gene, J gene, CDR3 protein, CDR3 DNA. The D gene is left open where the match is weak. Size is stated for part of the rows, as once, few or many counts, or as a class when the clone is expanded.

clone size: -
V gene: TRBV19
D gene: -
J gene: TRBJ2-7
CDR3 protein: CASSPGAYEQYF
CDR3 DNA: TGTGCCAGTAGTCCTGGAGCCTACGAGCAGTACTTC

clone size: -
V gene: TRBV5-6
D gene: TRBD2
J gene: TRBJ2-1
CDR3 protein: CASSLRASGGNEQFF
CDR3 DNA: TGTGCCAGCAGCCTGCGGGCTAGCGGAGGCAATGAGCAGTTCTTC

clone size: -
V gene: TRBV7-9
D gene: -
J gene: TRBJ2-5
CDR3 protein: CASSLTNPGSQETQYF
CDR3 DNA: TGTGCCAGCAGCTTAACTAATCCGGGGTCACAAGAGACCCAGTACTTC

clone size: -
V gene: TRBV5-4
D gene: TRBD2
J gene: TRBJ2-3
CDR3 protein: CASSSTSGGPDTQYF
CDR3 DNA: TGTGCCAGCAGCTCGACTAGCGGGGGGCCGGATACGCAGTATTTT

clone size: -
V gene: TRBV27
D gene: -
J gene: TRBJ2-2
CDR3 protein: CASSLERTGELFF
CDR3 DNA: TGTGCCAGCAGTCTTGAGAGAACCGGGGAGCTGTTTTTT

clone size: -
V gene: TRBV6-5
D gene: -
J gene: TRBJ2-7
CDR3 protein: CASSYSVRGYHEQYF
CDR3 DNA: TGTGCCAGCAGTTACTCGGTCCGGGGATACCACGAGCAGTACTTC

clone size: -
V gene: TRBV6-4
D gene: -
J gene: TRBJ2-2
CDR3 protein: CASLRTGELFF
CDR3 DNA: TGTGCCAGCCTCCGCACCGGGGAGCTGTTTTTT

clone size: -
V gene: TRBV7-3
D gene: TRBD2
J gene: TRBJ2-5
CDR3 protein: CASSYRGGQETQYF
CDR3 DNA: TGTGCCAGCAGCTACCGGGGAGGGCAAGAGACCCAGTACTTC

clone size: few
V gene: TRBV5-8
D gene: -
J gene: TRBJ1-2
CDR3 protein: CASSWARRGYTF
CDR3 DNA: TGTGCCAGCAGCTGGGCCCGACGGGGTTACACCTTC

clone size: -
V gene: TRBV7-9
D gene: TRBD1
J gene: TRBJ2-1
CDR3 protein: CASSSTGTGVEGEQFF
CDR3 DNA: TGTGCCAGCAGTTCCACCGGGACAGGGGTCGAGGGTGAGCAGTTCTTC

clone size: -
V gene: TRBV29-1
D gene: TRBD1
J gene: TRBJ2-3
CDR3 protein: CSVSQGSSTDTQYF
CDR3 DNA: TGCAGCGTTTCACAGGGGTCTAGCACAGATACGCAGTATTTT

clone size: once
V gene: TRBV6-6
D gene: -
J gene: TRBJ1-6
CDR3 protein: CASSVGQNNSPLHF
CDR3 DNA: TGTGCCAGCAGTGTAGGACAGAATAATTCACCCCTCCACTTT

clone size: -
V gene: TRBV5-8
D gene: -
J gene: TRBJ2-6
CDR3 protein: CASRSIGREFNSGANVLTF
CDR3 DNA: TGTGCCAGCAGAAGCATTGGCAGGGAATTCAACTCTGGGGCCAACGTCCTGACTTTC

clone size: -
V gene: TRBV6-5
D gene: -
J gene: TRBJ1-2
CDR3 protein: CASSPQTSYGYTF
CDR3 DNA: TGTGCCAGCAGCCCTCAAACTAGCTATGGCTACACCTTC

clone size: -
V gene: TRBV4-3
D gene: -
J gene: TRBJ2-6
CDR3 protein: CASSQEGASGANVLTF
CDR3 DNA: TGCGCCAGCAGCCAAGAAGGGGCGTCAGGGGCCAACGTCCTGACTTTC

clone size: -
V gene: TRBV5-1
D gene: TRBD2
J gene: TRBJ2-7
CDR3 protein: CASSYSGLAGGLDF
CDR3 DNA: TGCGCCAGCAGCTACTCAGGACTAGCGGGGGGGCTGGACTTC

clone size: -
V gene: TRBV11-2
D gene: TRBD1
J gene: TRBJ1-5
CDR3 protein: CASSLGPTGPSNQPQHF
CDR3 DNA: TGTGCCAGCAGCTTAGGTCCGACAGGGCCAAGCAATCAGCCCCAGCATTTT

clone size: -
V gene: TRBV2
D gene: -
J gene: TRBJ2-5
CDR3 protein: CASSEQGQSEETQYF
CDR3 DNA: TGTGCCAGCAGTGAACAAGGACAGAGCGAGGAGACCCAGTACTTC

clone size: -
V gene: TRBV27
D gene: TRBD1
J gene: TRBJ2-3
CDR3 protein: CASSINPGTGTNTQYF
CDR3 DNA: TGTGCCAGCAGTATAAACCCGGGGACAGGGACGAATACGCAGTATTTT

clone size: -
V gene: TRBV5-5
D gene: -
J gene: TRBJ1-1
CDR3 protein: CASSSMAGGGTEAFF
CDR3 DNA: TGTGCCAGCAGCTCTATGGCCGGGGGGGGCACTGAAGCTTTCTTT

clone size: few
V gene: TRBV5-4
D gene: -
J gene: TRBJ1-2
CDR3 protein: CASSLWAAPLLGYTF
CDR3 DNA: TGTGCCAGCAGCTTGTGGGCAGCCCCTCTGCTCGGCTACACCTTC

clone size: -
V gene: TRBV19
D gene: TRBD1
J gene: TRBJ1-2
CDR3 protein: CASSIRGQLGLRYGYTF
CDR3 DNA: TGTGCCAGTAGTATAAGGGGACAGTTAGGGTTGCGCTATGGCTACACCTTC

clone size: -
V gene: TRBV27
D gene: -
J gene: TRBJ1-2
CDR3 protein: CASSVIQGSGYTF
CDR3 DNA: TGTGCCAGCAGTGTGATACAGGGTTCTGGCTACACCTTC

clone size: -
V gene: TRBV6-1
D gene: -
J gene: TRBJ1-1
CDR3 protein: CASSEFFGGITEAFF
CDR3 DNA: TGTGCCAGCAGTGAATTTTTCGGGGGAATCACTGAAGCTTTCTTT

clone size: once
V gene: TRBV7-9
D gene: -
J gene: TRBJ1-2
CDR3 protein: CASSLNREMAPNYGYTF
CDR3 DNA: TGTGCCAGCAGCCTCAACAGGGAAATGGCTCCTAACTATGGCTACACCTTC

clone size: -
V gene: TRBV27
D gene: -
J gene: TRBJ1-5
CDR3 protein: CASSLRGYRVGGQPQHF
CDR3 DNA: TGTGCCAGCAGTTTACGGGGATATAGGGTGGGAGGGCAGCCCCAGCATTTT

clone size: -
V gene: TRBV9
D gene: -
J gene: TRBJ1-3
CDR3 protein: CASSVEMSTVGNTIYF
CDR3 DNA: TGTGCCAGCAGCGTAGAAATGAGCACCGTTGGAAACACCATATATTTT

clone size: -
V gene: TRBV9
D gene: -
J gene: TRBJ2-3
CDR3 protein: CASSPGREEDTQYF
CDR3 DNA: TGTGCCAGCAGCCCGGGAAGAGAGGAAGATACGCAGTATTTT

clone size: once
V gene: TRBV4-3
D gene: TRBD1
J gene: TRBJ2-5
CDR3 protein: CASSLAQGAGETQYF
CDR3 DNA: TGCGCCAGCAGCCTCGCCCAGGGGGCTGGAGAGACCCAGTACTTC

clone size: -
V gene: TRBV5-1
D gene: TRBD1
J gene: TRBJ2-7
CDR3 protein: CASSLAPTGVYEQYF
CDR3 DNA: TGCGCCAGCAGCTTGGCCCCGACAGGGGTATACGAGCAGTACTTC

clone size: once
V gene: TRBV6-1
D gene: -
J gene: TRBJ1-5
CDR3 protein: CASRRQGEQPQHF
CDR3 DNA: TGTGCCAGCAGGCGGCAGGGTGAACAGCCCCAGCATTTT

clone size: -
V gene: TRBV19
D gene: -
J gene: TRBJ2-3
CDR3 protein: CASSIGAPVDAHF
CDR3 DNA: TGTGCCAGTAGTATTGGAGCACCCGTCGACGCGCACTTT

clone size: once
V gene: TRBV18
D gene: -
J gene: TRBJ1-2
CDR3 protein: CASSPGILDYGYTF
CDR3 DNA: TGTGCCAGCTCACCCGGTATTTTGGACTATGGCTACACCTTC

clone size: -
V gene: TRBV13
D gene: TRBD1
J gene: TRBJ2-2
CDR3 protein: CASSGGTGPNTGELFF
CDR3 DNA: TGTGCCAGCAGCGGAGGGACAGGTCCGAACACCGGGGAGCTGTTTTTT

clone size: -
V gene: TRBV19
D gene: TRBD1
J gene: TRBJ2-1
CDR3 protein: CASSTPSGTAYNEQFF
CDR3 DNA: TGTGCCAGTAGTACACCGTCCGGGACAGCCTACAATGAGCAGTTCTTC

clone size: -
V gene: TRBV19
D gene: -
J gene: TRBJ2-3
CDR3 protein: CASSHRGAGSRVDTQYF
CDR3 DNA: TGTGCCAGTAGCCATAGGGGCGCCGGGAGCCGGGTAGATACGCAGTATTTT

clone size: -
V gene: TRBV5-1
D gene: -
J gene: TRBJ1-1
CDR3 protein: CASSLVPSTEAFF
CDR3 DNA: TGCGCCAGCAGCTTGGTTCCGAGCACTGAAGCTTTCTTT

clone size: -
V gene: TRBV29-1
D gene: TRBD1
J gene: TRBJ1-5
CDR3 protein: CSVGSGQGISPQHF
CDR3 DNA: TGCAGCGTTGGTTCGGGACAGGGCATATCGCCCCAGCATTTT

clone size: few
V gene: TRBV7-9
D gene: -
J gene: TRBJ1-2
CDR3 protein: CASSLSGEMDYGYTF
CDR3 DNA: TGTGCCAGCAGCTTATCTGGGGAGATGGACTATGGCTACACCTTC

clone size: -
V gene: TRBV12-5
D gene: -
J gene: TRBJ2-3
CDR3 protein: CASGLHGRGDTQYF
CDR3 DNA: TGTGCTAGTGGTTTGCATGGCAGGGGAGATACGCAGTATTTT

clone size: -
V gene: TRBV4-2
D gene: -
J gene: TRBJ1-3
CDR3 protein: CASSQDIPSGNTIYF
CDR3 DNA: TGTGCCAGCAGCCAAGATATTCCTTCTGGAAACACCATATATTTT

clone size: once
V gene: TRBV10-3
D gene: TRBD1
J gene: TRBJ1-4
CDR3 protein: CAIREGTGTNEKLFF
CDR3 DNA: TGTGCCATCAGGGAGGGGACAGGGACTAATGAAAAACTGTTTTTT

clone size: -
V gene: TRBV7-9
D gene: -
J gene: TRBJ2-3
CDR3 protein: CASSLSRGKGKTVSDTQYF
CDR3 DNA: TGTGCCAGCAGCTTATCTAGAGGGAAGGGTAAGACGGTTTCCGATACGCAGTATTTT

clone size: -
V gene: TRBV30
D gene: TRBD1
J gene: TRBJ2-1
CDR3 protein: CAWSVTGFRNEQFF
CDR3 DNA: TGTGCCTGGAGTGTGACAGGGTTTCGGAATGAGCAGTTCTTC

clone size: -
V gene: TRBV19
D gene: TRBD1
J gene: TRBJ1-6
CDR3 protein: CASSIRDRGSPLHF
CDR3 DNA: TGTGCCAGTAGTATCCGGGACAGGGGTTCACCCCTCCACTTT